This entry lists 20 T cell receptor beta chains sequenced from one sample in a study of blood T cell repertoires in COVID-19 (TCRdb year 2020). Library prep was done by the immunoSEQ multiplex PCR assay. Imported from immuneACCESS, the table was reduced by TCRdb to in-frame sequences with V and J called. These copies leave out some clones; in studies compared against another copy, an unresolved V gene accounts for under half, and the cause of the remainder is not known. For this sample the table gives more than 200,000 clones, of which 80% to 90% were detected only once. Clones ranked in the top ten supply roughly 1.9% of the sample. The sequenced material came from peripheral blood. The receptors shown here come from a man aged 30 to 39 with active or convalescent COVID-19.

The chain employs TRBV9 and TRBJ1-1; D is possibly TRBD1 (5 bases). The CDR3 contains 14 residues. Trimming left V 0 bases short and J 2 bases short, with 8 bases between. CDR1 is SGDLS, CDR2 YYNGEE, per germline. The CDR3: CASSVGQINTEAFF. The CDR3 nucleotides are TGTGCCAGCAGCGTAGGACAGATTAACACTGAAGCTTTCTTT.

This chain links TRBV6-5 with TRBJ1-2; weak D call: TRBD1 (5 bases). CDR1 MNHEY and CDR2 SVGAGI come from the germline V gene. CDR3 length equals 14 residues. Trimming shortened V by 2 bases and J by 7 bases, and 14 bases separated the two germline ends. The CDR3 protein is CASSYRQGLGGYTF. The CDR3 bases are TGTGCCAGCAGTTACAGGCAGGGCCTTGGTGGCTACACCTTC.

V is TRBV4-3 and J is TRBJ2-6; D gene unclear. The CDR3 is made up of 15 amino acids. Germline assignment: CDR1 LGHNA and CDR2 YSLEER. V lost 0 bases to trimming and J lost 0 bases, with 3 bases between them. The DNA of the CDR3 is TGCGCCAGCAGCCAAGAGAGCTCTGGGGCCAACGTCCTGACTTTC. Translation gives CASSQESSGANVLTF.

This sequence joins TRBV10-2 and TRBJ2-3, with a possible D match to TRBD2 (6 bases). CDR3 size: 9 residues. From germline, CDR1 is WSHSY and CDR2 SAAADI. The CDR3 spells CAEGNTQYF. The CDR3 DNA reads as TGCGCGGAGGGGAATACGCAGTATTTT.

The CDR3 DNA is TGTGCCAGCAGCCCCCCAACAGGGAGTGACGCTTTCTTT. Its protein product is CASSPPTGSDAFF. V and J are TRBV5-4 and TRBJ1-1; perhaps TRBD1 as D (6 bases). The germline gives CDR1 SGHNT, CDR2 YYREEE (reference sequence). Trimming removed 4 bases from V and 11 bases from J, with 18 bases in between. The CDR3 extends over 13 amino acids.

The chain employs TRBV10-3 and TRBJ2-5; TRBD2 is a possible D gene (5 bases). The germline V gene encodes CDR1 ENHRY and CDR2 SYGVKD. The V gene lost 0 bases and the J gene lost 4 bases, with 12 bases spanning the gap. The length of the CDR3 is 15 residues. Here the CDR3 DNA reads TGTGCCATCAGTGAGTCGACTACCAGTTTAGAGACCCAGTACTTC. This encodes CAISESTTSLETQYF.

This clone occurred once. The rearrangement uses TRBV4-1 and TRBJ1-1; D gene ambiguous. Per the germline V gene, CDR1 is MGHRA and CDR2 is YSYEKL. The V end was cut by 1 base, the J end by 1 base, with 10 bases between. The CDR3 contains 15 residues. CDR3 in amino acids: CASSQVMGRNTEAFF. In DNA, the CDR3 is TGCGCCAGCAGCCAAGTTATGGGGAGGAACACTGAAGCTTTCTTT.

This clone was detected once. The gene calls are TRBV4-2 and TRBJ2-7; 12 bases align to TRBD2. CDR1 is LGHNA and CDR2 is YNFKEQ in the germline V gene. This CDR3 contains 16 residues. V lost 4 bases and J lost 2; bases outside the gene matches: 6. The DNA for the CDR3 is TGTGCCAGCAGCCGGGGACTAGCGGGTGCCACCTACGAGCAGTACTTC. This sequence encodes CASSRGLAGATYEQYF.

The chain uses TRBV6-5 and TRBJ1-2, with a possible D match to TRBD1 (5 bases). The CDR3 covers 14 residues. Germline lookup yields CDR1 MNHEY and CDR2 SVGAGI. The V gene lost 0 bases and the J gene lost 8 bases, with 13 bases spanning the gap. The CDR3 here is CASSYSREGEGYTF. The CDR3 nucleotides read TGTGCCAGCAGTTACTCCAGGGAGGGTGAGGGCTACACCTTC.

V and J are TRBV6-5 and TRBJ1-3; the D gene is possibly TRBD1 (5 bases). The CDR3 runs 15 residues. CDR1 and CDR2 (germline): MNHEY, SVGAGI. V was cut by 7 bases and J by 0 bases, with 13 bases left in between. The DNA of the CDR3 is TGTGCCAGCACCGGGACTTATGGCTCTGGAAACACCATATATTTT. Encoded protein: CASTGTYGSGNTIYF.

In its sample, this clone was seen once. This chain joins TRBV19 and TRBJ1-5; D is possibly TRBD1 (6 bases). This CDR3 spans 18 amino acids. V was shortened by 0 bases and J by 1 base, with 16 bases between the two germline ends. Germline values: CDR1 LNHDA, CDR2 SQIVND (reference sequence). CDR3 in amino acids: CASSIDLGGGPSNQPQHF. In DNA, the CDR3 is TGTGCCAGTAGTATAGACCTAGGGGGGGGGCCAAGCAATCAGCCCCAGCATTTT.

The V gene is TRBV7-2, the J gene TRBJ2-2, with 10 nucleotides matching TRBD2. J lost 2 bases, V lost 5 bases, and 5 bases had no gene match. The CDR3 covers 16 residues. From germline, CDR1 is SGHTA and CDR2 FQGNSA. CDR3 bases: TGTGCCAGCAGCGATAGCGGGGGGCCTAACACCGGGGAGCTGTTTTTT. It is translated as CASSDSGGPNTGELFF. The variable domain in full, with the rest retrieved from reference TRBV7-2 and TRBJ2-2, is GAGVSQSPSNKVTEKGKDVELRCDPISGHTALYWYRQSLGQGLEFLIYFQGNSAPDKSGLPSDRFSAERTGGSVSTLTIQRTQQEDSAVYLCASSDSGGPNTGELFFGEGSRLTVL.

V gene TRBV7-9 combines with J gene TRBJ2-1, with a weak D call TRBD1 (5 bases). The CDR3 spans 16 residues. V was shortened by 5 bases and J by 8 bases, with 22 bases between the two germline ends. The germline CDR1 and CDR2 sequences are SEHNR and FQNEAQ (reference sequence). The CDR3 reads CASSPKYGATGDEQFF. CDR3 nucleotide sequence: TGTGCCAGCAGCCCGAAATATGGGGCAACAGGAGATGAGCAGTTCTTC.

CDR3 sequence (DNA): TGTGCCAGCAGCCTAGTCGACAGGGGTTCTGTCCTTTCCACTGAAGCTTTCTTT. Encoded protein: CASSLVDRGSVLSTEAFF. The rearrangement uses TRBV4-2 and TRBJ1-1; 8 bases match TRBD1. J was trimmed by 4 bases and V by 4 bases; bases with no gene match: 17. This CDR3 spans 18 amino acids. Germline-derived CDR1 and CDR2 are LGHNA and YNFKEQ.

The V gene is TRBV18, the J gene TRBJ1-3; 7 nucleotides match TRBD1. Germline V gene data show CDR1 as KGHSH and CDR2 as LQKENI. CDR3 length: 15 residues. Losses at the gene ends were 3 bases for V and 0 bases for J; bases not matched to a gene: 2. In nucleotides, the CDR3 is TGTGCCAGCTCACCCAGGGGGGACTCTGGAAACACCATATATTTT. Amino acids: CASSPRGDSGNTIYF.

This clone was observed a single time. CDR3 nucleotide sequence: TGTGCCTGGAGGGGCGGGTACGAGCAGTACTTC. Translated: CAWRGGYEQYF. V usage is TRBV30 and J usage is TRBJ2-7; weak D call: TRBD2 (5 bases). Germline V gene data show CDR1 as GTSNPN and CDR2 as SVGIG (reference sequence). V was clipped by 3 bases and J by 4 bases, with 7 bases between them. The length of the CDR3 is 11 residues. The whole variable domain, remainder taken from reference TRBV30 and TRBJ2-7, is SQTIHQWPATLVQPVGSPLSLECTVEGTSNPNLYWYRQAAGRGLQLLFYSVGIGQISSEVPQNLSASRPQDRQFILSSKKLLLSDSGFYLCAWRGGYEQYFGPGTRLTVT.

This clone was seen once. The chain uses TRBV6-5 and TRBJ1-2; D is uncertain. V was clipped by 8 bases and J by 0 bases, with 16 bases between them. Germline V gene data show CDR1 as MNHEY and CDR2 as SVGAGI. This CDR3 is built from 15 residues. CDR3: CASLLVGIPNYGYTF. The CDR3 DNA is TGTGCCAGCCTTCTTGTCGGGATTCCTAACTATGGCTACACCTTC.

The J gene is TRBJ2-3, the V gene TRBV7-2; 9 nucleotides agree with TRBD2. Germline trimming cut 2 bases from V and 4 bases from J; bases unmatched to any gene: 10. Looked up from germline, CDR1 is SGHTA and CDR2 is FQGNSA. This CDR3 has 17 amino acids. CDR3 residues: CASSLIAVVAGADTQYF. CDR3 nucleotide sequence: TGTGCCAGCAGCTTAATTGCTGTGGTAGCGGGGGCAGATACGCAGTATTTT.

The chain recombines TRBV4-2 with TRBJ1-2, with 7 positions matching TRBD1. Losses at the gene ends were 0 bases for V and 8 bases for J; bases not matched to a gene: 9. The CDR3 has 15 amino acids. The germline CDR1 and CDR2 sequences are LGHNA and YNFKEQ. The CDR3 bases are TGTGCCAGCAGCCAAGAGGAGGGGGCCTCCCGGGGCTACACCTTC. Its translation: CASSQEEGASRGYTF.

The V call is TRBV7-9, the J call TRBJ2-7, with a tentative D call TRBD2 (5 bases). V lost 5 bases to trimming and J lost 6 bases, with 17 bases between them. The CDR3 covers 14 residues. Germline CDR1 is SEHNR and CDR2 is FQNEAQ (reference sequence). This CDR3 is CASSLWARESEQYF. Here the CDR3 DNA reads TGTGCCAGCAGCCTTTGGGCGAGGGAGTCCGAGCAGTACTTC.